This is a list of T cell receptor beta chains from one sample in a study of tumor-infiltrating lymphocytes in primary liver carcinoma. Using its own MiXCR run on the multiplex PCR reads, TCRdb lists one record per CDR3 protein. Here the sample spans 310,000 or so distinct CDR3 sequences, almost 60% being singletons. Source material: peripheral blood. The receptor set was obtained from a woman in her 30s with primary liver carcinoma and hepatitis B virus infection. Both conserved end residues are trimmed from each CDR3.

>TRBJ2-5|13|TRBV11-2
ASRGNQGAGEIQY
>TRBJ2-7|15|TRBV6-5
ASSYSKHQGAVYEQY
>TRBJ2-2|12|TRBV28
VSCTITNTGELF
>TRBJ1-4|11|TRBV12-3/TRBV12-4
ASTVGYEEKLF
>TRBJ2-7|13|TRBV7-9
ASSTQLVGVDEQY
>TRBJ2-3|14|TRBV11-2
ASSSTPSPPSDTQY
>TRBJ2-1|15|TRBV4-3
PSSRDAGGGRCGEQF
>TRBJ2-3|12|TRBV10-2
ASSVADSTDTQY
>TRBJ2-5|13|TRBV30
AWRGLAGYQETQY
>TRBJ2-5|11|TRBV4-3
SSSQVGEETQY
>TRBJ2-4|11|TRBV11-2
ANRPSQGTIQY
>TRBJ2-5|14|TRBV5-5
ASSLVSGSLAETQY
>TRBJ2-7|12|TRBV12-3/TRBV12-4
ASSLAGGGYEQY
>TRBJ2-3|12|TRBV29-1
SVQGLTSTDTQY
>TRBJ2-3|11|TRBV6-5
ASSYSGTDTQY
>TRBJ1-5|13|TRBV11-2
ASSLEGGAGQAQH
>TRBJ2-4|19|TRBV11-1
ASSPGATPGTSRLAKNIQY
>TRBJ1-6|11|TRBV14
ASSQGPNSPLH
>TRBJ2-7|12|TRBV6-6
ASSLQGGAYEQY
>TRBJ2-6|15|TRBV5-4
ASSSSWRSSGANVLT
>TRBJ2-1|14|TRBV12-3/TRBV12-4
ASSPTGGTFSDEQF
>TRBJ2-7|14|TRBV6-5
ASSLQTSGSHYEQY
>TRBJ1-3|13|TRBV6-5
ASSYSRGSGNTIY
>TRBJ1-1|9|TRBV10-3
AIGDNTEAF
>TRBJ2-1|14|TRBV6-2/TRBV6-3
TSSYPQTGTDNEQF
>TRBJ2-7|12|TRBV4-3
ASSQGTSSYEQY
>TRBJ2-2|14|TRBV7-9
ASSPPGMLGAGDLF
>TRBJ2-7|12|TRBV12-3/TRBV12-4
ASTIGQGNYEQY
>TRBJ1-5|12|TRBV6-1
ASTEQGGNQPQH